The 30 T cell receptor beta chains below were found in one sample sequenced in a study of blood T cell repertoires in COVID-19. The assay was immunoSEQ multiplex PCR, and TCRdb's table has in-frame clones only and misses some. Here the sample spans 8,500 to 10,000 clones, 80% to 90% being singletons. The sequencing sample was made of peripheral blood. Receptors originate from a human donor with active COVID-19. The donor label of this sample is uncertain.

The chain uses TRBV7-9 and TRBJ2-7; a weak D match, TRBD1 (5 bases). This CDR3 spans 18 amino acids. Germline CDR1 is SEHNR and CDR2 is FQNEAQ (reference sequence). V shed 2 bases and J shed 3 bases, with 23 bases lying between them. The CDR3 is CASSLTLPKTVSGYEQYF. The CDR3, as DNA: TGTGCCAGCAGCTTAACGCTTCCCAAGACAGTATCGGGCTACGAGCAGTACTTC.

The chain uses TRBV18 and TRBJ2-4; 7 bases are shared with TRBD1. V was pared by 3 bases and J by 10 bases, with 3 bases of the junction left unmatched. The CDR3 is made up of 12 amino acids. Germline lookup yields CDR1 KGHSH and CDR2 LQKENI. The CDR3 region has the DNA TGTGCCAGCTCACCCGGGACAGCTATTCAGTACTTC. This encodes CASSPGTAIQYF.

The chain employs TRBV4-2 and TRBJ1-5, with a weak D call TRBD1 (6 bases). Germline assignment: CDR1 LGHNA and CDR2 YNFKEQ. This CDR3 comprises 15 residues. Trimming shortened V by 0 bases and J by 7 bases, and 13 bases separated the two germline ends. The CDR3 DNA reads TGTGCCAGCAGCCAAGAAGGGACACAGGGCCAGCCCCAGCATTTT. Amino acid sequence: CASSQEGTQGQPQHF.

This chain links TRBV19 with TRBJ2-2; 13 bases map to TRBD2. Losses at the gene ends were 3 bases for V and 5 bases for J; bases not matched to a gene: 6. Germline values: CDR1 LNHDA, CDR2 SQIVND (reference sequence). CDR3 length equals 17 residues. The CDR3: CASSILRLAGGTGELFF. The CDR3 region has the DNA TGTGCCAGTAGTATCCTAAGACTAGCGGGGGGTACCGGGGAGCTGTTTTTT.

This chain links TRBV25-1 with TRBJ1-6; no definite D call. The germline V gene has CDR1 MGHDK and CDR2 SYGVNS. This CDR3 region has 14 residues. V shed 2 bases and J shed 4 bases, with 6 bases lying between them. CDR3 region: CASSETPYNSPLHF. As DNA, the CDR3 is TGTGCCAGCAGTGAAACACCGTATAATTCACCCCTCCACTTT.

The chain recombines TRBV4-1 with TRBJ1-2; the D is unclear. Trimming shortened V by 0 bases and J by 3 bases, and 11 bases separated the two germline ends. In germline, CDR1 is MGHRA, CDR2 YSYEKL. This CDR3 has 15 amino acids. CDR3 coding DNA: TGCGCCAGCAGCCAAGATCGGCTCCGGGACTATGGCTACACCTTC. Its protein is CASSQDRLRDYGYTF.

The chain has TRBV5-1 and TRBJ1-4; D remains ambiguous. The CDR3 covers 17 residues. Germline CDR1 is SGHRS and CDR2 is YFSETQ. Trimming removed 4 bases at V and 8 bases at J, with 24 bases between. The CDR3 sequence is CASSPLGVTASGEKLFF. CDR3 DNA: TGCGCCAGCAGCCCCCTCGGCGTGACTGCCTCTGGAGAAAAACTGTTTTTT.

V gene TRBV28 combines with J gene TRBJ1-5; TRBD1 agrees at 8 bases. The length of the CDR3 is 17 residues. The germline V gene encodes CDR1 MDHEN and CDR2 SYDVKM. Germline trimming cut 10 bases from V and 1 base from J; bases unmatched to any gene: 15. As DNA, the CDR3 is TGTGCCACAAAGGCAGACAGGGGCTATAGGAGCAATCAGCCCCAGCATTTT. Translating it yields CATKADRGYRSNQPQHF.

V usage is TRBV7-6 and J usage is TRBJ1-1; unclear D gene. Germline V lookup: CDR1 SGHVS, CDR2 FNYEAQ. This CDR3 has 16 amino acids. Trimming pared 1 base from V and 0 bases from J, leaving 12 bases between. The CDR3 bases are TGTGCCAGCAGCTTAGAAGAACAGAGATTGAACACTGAAGCTTTCTTT. Residues: CASSLEEQRLNTEAFF.

This chain links TRBV7-9 with TRBJ2-3, with 11 nucleotides matching TRBD2. The CDR3 is made up of 17 amino acids. CDR1 is SEHNR and CDR2 is FQNEAQ in the germline V gene (reference sequence). V shed 5 bases and J 0 bases; nucleotides not matched to a gene: 7. The CDR3 reads CASSITTSGISTDTQYF. Written as DNA, the CDR3 is TGTGCCAGCAGCATCACGACTAGCGGGATTAGCACAGATACGCAGTATTTT.

The chain is built from TRBV28 and TRBJ1-6; tentative D call: TRBD1 (6 bases). V was cut by 4 bases and J by 4 bases, with 17 bases left in between. In germline, CDR1 is MDHEN, CDR2 SYDVKM. The CDR3 runs to 17 residues. The CDR3 nucleotides are TGTGCCAGCAGTTCCGCCGGGACATTAAGGTATAATTCACCCCTCCACTTT. Its translation: CASSSAGTLRYNSPLHF.

The chain is built from TRBV28 and TRBJ2-3; D gene ambiguous. Germline-derived CDR1 and CDR2 are MDHEN and SYDVKM. The CDR3 sequence is 13 residues long. The V end was cut by 1 base, the J end by 7 bases, with 9 bases between. The CDR3 DNA reads TGTGCCAGCAGTTTATATGTGGCTCATACGCAGTATTTT. Protein: CASSLYVAHTQYF.

V and J are TRBV5-1 and TRBJ1-5, with D perhaps matching TRBD1 (6 bases). The ends were cut back, 4 bases at V and 3 bases at J, with 14 bases in the middle. Germline V gives CDR1 SGHRS, CDR2 YFSETQ. The CDR3 covers 15 residues. The CDR3 reads CASSQEGQFNQPQHF. DNA of the CDR3: TGCGCCAGCAGCCAGGAAGGACAGTTCAATCAGCCCCAGCATTTT.

This clone came up a few times. The V call is TRBV6-5, the J call TRBJ2-2; the D is unclear. Germline V CDR1 and CDR2: MNHEY, SVGAGI. The CDR3 runs to 14 residues. V dropped 2 bases and J dropped 4 bases, with 8 bases sitting between them. Here the CDR3 DNA reads TGTGCCAGCAGTTACGACTCGGGCACCGGGGAGCTGTTTTTT. Its protein product is CASSYDSGTGELFF.

The chain joins TRBV6-6 to TRBJ2-2; perhaps TRBD1 as D (6 bases). V lost 7 bases to trimming and J lost 3 bases, with 15 bases between them. This CDR3 region has 15 residues. Germline CDR1 is MNHNY and CDR2 is SVGAGI (reference sequence). The CDR3 is CASKEKWTDTGELFF. CDR3 sequence (DNA): TGTGCCAGCAAGGAGAAATGGACAGACACCGGGGAGCTGTTTTTT.

This CDR3 is CASSYGAGGLVLADTQYF. CDR3 DNA sequence: TGCGCCAGCAGCTACGGGGCGGGAGGGCTCGTGTTGGCAGATACGCAGTATTTT. The gene calls are TRBV5-1 and TRBJ2-3; 9 bases agree with TRBD2. The CDR3 contains 18 residues. The germline gives CDR1 SGHRS, CDR2 YFSETQ. V lost 3 bases, J lost 4 bases, and 15 bases stayed unmatched.

The V gene is TRBV6-2 or TRBV6-3, the J gene TRBJ2-3, with 7 bases aligning to TRBD2. V trimming: 2 bases; J trimming: 4 bases; junction bases outside the gene matches: 9. Germline V gene lookup returns CDR1 MNHEY and CDR2 SVGEGT. This CDR3 has 16 amino acids. The CDR3 here is CASSYPIGGSSDTQYF. The CDR3 DNA sequence: TGTGCCAGCAGTTACCCTATAGGCGGGAGTTCAGATACGCAGTATTTT.

This CDR3 is CASSLLGQSNTGELFF. DNA of the CDR3: TGTGCCAGCAGCTTGCTGGGACAGTCGAACACCGGGGAGCTGTTTTTT. This chain joins TRBV5-6 and TRBJ2-2; 7 bases are shared with TRBD1. The CDR3 length is 16 residues. The V segment lost 1 base and the J segment 0 bases; nucleotides outside the gene matches: 3. Germline V gene data show CDR1 as SGHDT and CDR2 as YYEEEE.

Here the CDR3 DNA reads TGTGCCAGCAGCGTAGGGGGCGGACAGGGGACGAGTGGTGGCTACACCTTC. Its protein is CASSVGGGQGTSGGYTF. The chain carries TRBV9 and TRBJ1-2; TRBD1 matches 9 bases. CDR1 SGDLS and CDR2 YYNGEE come from the germline V gene. The CDR3 extends over 17 amino acids. The V and J ends lost 0 bases and 7 bases, in that order; junction bases with no gene match: 13.

The genes are TRBV7-2 and TRBJ2-1; D possibly corresponds to TRBD1 (5 bases). Germline V lookup: CDR1 SGHTA, CDR2 FQGNSA. The CDR3 is made up of 16 amino acids. V lost 1 base, J lost 0 bases, and 10 bases lay in between. The CDR3 DNA reads TGTGCCAGCAGCTTAGATGGGGCCCGCTCCTACAATGAGCAGTTCTTC. This codes for CASSLDGARSYNEQFF.

This chain uses TRBV4-1 with TRBJ2-5; TRBD2 matches 8 bases. CDR1 is MGHRA, CDR2 YSYEKL, per germline. The CDR3 consists of 18 residues. Trimming cost V 0 bases and J 2 bases; bases outside gene matches: 11. CDR3 amino acids: CASSQDASRGDFQETQYF. DNA for the CDR3: TGCGCCAGCAGCCAAGACGCCTCGCGGGGGGATTTTCAAGAGACCCAGTACTTC.

Here the CDR3 DNA reads TGTGCCAGCTCCCTGACAGGGGCTAATCAGCCCCAGCATTTT. Translated: CASSLTGANQPQHF. The chain recombines TRBV18 with TRBJ1-5; TRBD1 agrees at 8 bases. The CDR3 contains 14 residues. V dropped 6 bases and J dropped 4; count of bases not matched to a gene: 5. CDR1 is KGHSH, CDR2 LQKENI, per germline.

The chain has TRBV7-2 and TRBJ2-1; tentatively, D is TRBD1 (8 bases). Trimming removed 5 bases at V and 10 bases at J, with 24 bases between. The CDR3 runs to 16 residues. Per germline, CDR1 SGHTA and CDR2 FQGNSA. The CDR3 DNA is TGTGCCAGCAGCCCCCGGCGGGGGACAGGCCTACGAGAGCAGTTCTTC. Its protein product is CASSPRRGTGLREQFF.

The gene calls are TRBV6-2 or TRBV6-3 and TRBJ1-5; D unresolved. V shed 6 bases and J shed 4 bases, with 22 bases lying between them. This CDR3 contains 17 residues. Germline V gene sequence: CDR1 MNHEY, CDR2 SVGEGT. CDR3 sequence: CASSRIPPGYPNQPQHF. The CDR3 coding sequence is TGTGCCAGCAGCCGAATCCCCCCAGGTTACCCAAATCAGCCCCAGCATTTT.

This clone has a handful of counts. V is TRBV5-4 and J is TRBJ2-3, with 14 bases matching TRBD2. This CDR3 spans 19 amino acids. V lost 6 bases and J lost 2; bases outside the gene matches: 14. Germline lookup yields CDR1 SGHNT and CDR2 YYREEE (reference sequence). The CDR3 DNA follows: TGTGCCAGCACCCCCCTGCCGGGACTAGCGGGAGAGGTCACAGATACGCAGTATTTT. Amino acids: CASTPLPGLAGEVTDTQYF.

The chain employs TRBV28 and TRBJ2-7; 10 bases fit TRBD1. Losses at the gene ends were 6 bases for V and 6 bases for J; bases not matched to a gene: 11. There are 15 residues in the CDR3. Germline V lookup: CDR1 MDHEN, CDR2 SYDVKM. The CDR3 DNA reads as TGTGCCAGCAGAAACCCCCAGGGACAGGGGCGCGAGCAGTACTTC. Amino acid sequence: CASRNPQGQGREQYF.

This chain connects TRBV5-1 to TRBJ2-6; 9 nucleotides align to TRBD1. The ends lost 3 bases at V and 0 bases at J; junction bases unmatched: 7. The CDR3 has 18 residues. Germline V gene data show CDR1 as SGHRS and CDR2 as YFSETQ. Here the CDR3 reads CASSSDRGLTSGANVLTF. The CDR3 DNA follows: TGCGCCAGCAGCTCGGACAGGGGCCTTACCTCTGGGGCCAACGTCCTGACTTTC.

This clone has just a few counts. V and J are TRBV4-1 and TRBJ2-7; 7 bases align to TRBD1. This CDR3 region has 15 residues. The germline CDR1 and CDR2 sequences are MGHRA and YSYEKL. The V and J ends lost 0 bases and 3 bases, in that order; junction bases with no gene match: 5. The CDR3 loop is CASSQEFGQVYEQYF. CDR3 nucleotide sequence: TGCGCCAGCAGCCAAGAATTCGGACAGGTCTACGAGCAGTACTTC.

The genes are TRBV13 and TRBJ1-2; no firm D call. This CDR3 spans 11 amino acids. Germline V lookup: CDR1 PRHDT, CDR2 FYEKMQ (reference sequence). V shed 5 bases and J shed 8 bases, with 9 bases lying between them. In DNA form, the CDR3 reads TGTGCCAGCAGCCGGACGGGAGGCTACACCTTC. Translating it yields CASSRTGGYTF.

The chain uses TRBV9 and TRBJ1-4; 7 bases agree with TRBD1. V lost 5 bases and J lost 1; bases outside the gene matches: 17. CDR1 is SGDLS, CDR2 YYNGEE, per germline. This CDR3 has 19 residues. The CDR3 region has the DNA TGTGCCAGCAGTCGTAGTTCCCGGCCAGGGGGACTAACTAATGAAAAACTGTTTTTT. Its protein is CASSRSSRPGGLTNEKLFF.